This TCR beta chain was obtained from a study of T cells in localized non-small cell lung cancer. Regarding the study as a whole: There was higher T cell clonality in uninvolved adjacent lung than in tumor, and it was highest there.

CDR1 is MNHNS, CDR2 SASEGT, per germline. This CDR3 has 16 residues. V dropped 3 bases and J dropped 10 bases, with 24 bases sitting between them. Details on this clone: Antigen unknown.

Only in-frame clones appear in the TCRdb table, and some are missing; sequencing was by immunoSEQ multiplex PCR. There are approximately 88,000 clones in the sample; just over 90% occur only once, and approximately 4% lies in the top ten. The TCR was taken from a woman aged 35-70 years with stage II squamous cell lung carcinoma. The J gene is TRBJ1-1, the V gene TRBV6-1, with D hard to call. This material consisted of PBMCs, taken before any cancer treatment. This chain's CDR3 is CASSEVRRAESRGAFF. The CDR3 DNA is TGTGCCAGCAGTGAGGTCCGCCGGGCCGAGTCTCGGGGAGCTTTCTTT.